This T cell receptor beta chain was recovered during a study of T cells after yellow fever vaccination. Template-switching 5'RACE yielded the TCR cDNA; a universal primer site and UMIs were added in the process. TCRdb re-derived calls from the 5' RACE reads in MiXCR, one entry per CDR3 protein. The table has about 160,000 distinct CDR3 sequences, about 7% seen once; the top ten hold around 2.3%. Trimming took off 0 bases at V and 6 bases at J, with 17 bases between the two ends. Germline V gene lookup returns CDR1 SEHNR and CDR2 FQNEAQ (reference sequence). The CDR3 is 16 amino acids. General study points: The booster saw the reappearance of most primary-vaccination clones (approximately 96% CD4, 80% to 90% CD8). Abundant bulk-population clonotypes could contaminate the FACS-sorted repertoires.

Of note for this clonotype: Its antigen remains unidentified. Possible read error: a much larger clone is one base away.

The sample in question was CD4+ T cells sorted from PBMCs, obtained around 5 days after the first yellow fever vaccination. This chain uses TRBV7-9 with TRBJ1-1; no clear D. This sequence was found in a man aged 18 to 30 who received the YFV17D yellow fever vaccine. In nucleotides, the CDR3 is TGTGCCAGCAGCTTAGCCGCAGTGGCGTTTTGGGCTGAAGCTTTCTTT. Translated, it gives CASSLAAVAFWAEAFF.